This TCR beta chain was observed in a study of shared clonotypes between healthy human individuals. Details on this clone: Its matching antigen is unknown.

Splitting of each subset's genomic DNA was done evenly across several immunoSEQ plates. The method was immunoSEQ multiplex PCR; TCRdb's version includes in-frame clones alone and lacks a portion of them. The repertoire holds about 1.5 million clones, with over 95% as singletons. This CDR3 has 15 residues. Looked up from germline, CDR1 is MDHEN and CDR2 is SYDVKM. The V end lost 6 bases, the J end lost 6 bases, and 18 bases lay between the germline ends. Regarding the study as a whole: It was the non-shared clonotypes that had lower generation probabilities than clonotypes shared by all four donors.

The sequenced sample consisted of naive CD4+ T cells sorted from blood. Subset noted: CD45RA+ positively selected. V gene TRBV28 combines with J gene TRBJ1-5; maybe TRBD1 (5 bases). The TCR was taken from a man between 25 and 39 years old in good health. The CDR3 protein is CASRAGQGASQPQHF. DNA for the CDR3: TGTGCCAGCAGGGCAGGACAAGGGGCTTCTCAGCCCCAGCATTTT. The full variable domain, rest sourced from reference TRBV28 and TRBJ1-5, is DVKVTQSSRYLVKRTGEKVFLECVQDMDHENMFWYRQDPGLGLRLIYFSYDVKMKEKGDIPEGYSVSREKKERFSLILESASTNQTSMYLCASRAGQGASQPQHFGDGTRLSIL.